This T cell receptor (beta chain) was sequenced during a study of cytomegalovirus exposure and HLA in healthy donors. General study findings and limits: An analysis that was carried out later associated 15,000 to 20,000 TCR beta sequences with HLA alleles at 0.05 false discovery rate. More clonal expansion characterized HLA-associated TCR beta chains than equally common others in a later analysis. Both high specificity and high sensitivity reportedly marked the classifier's diagnosis of cytomegalovirus status.

PCR involved 60 Vbeta and 13 Jbeta primers. The assay was immunoSEQ multiplex PCR, and TCRdb's table has in-frame clones only and misses some. Of about 120,000 clones listed, about 84% are singletons. For this clone: As yet, its antigen is unknown.

The CDR3 loop spans 16 amino acids. Germline loops: CDR1 KGHSH, CDR2 LQKENI. V gave up 3 bases and J gave up 0 bases, with 14 bases separating them. The receptor comes from a man younger than 30 in good health and CMV-seropositive. The sequenced sample consisted of PBMCs. The chain combines TRBV18 with TRBJ1-1; tentative D call: TRBD1 (5 bases). CDR3 residues: CASSPEGTIMNTEAFF. In nucleotides, the CDR3 is TGTGCCAGCTCACCTGAGGGGACTATTATGAACACTGAAGCTTTCTTT. Together with reference TRBV18 and TRBJ1-1, the CDR3 gives the full variable domain: NAGVMQNPRHLVRRRGQEARLRCSPMKGHSHVYWYRQLPEEGLKFMVYLQKENIIDESGMPKERFSAEFPKEGPSILRIQQVVRGDSAAYFCASSPEGTIMNTEAFFGQGTRLTVV.